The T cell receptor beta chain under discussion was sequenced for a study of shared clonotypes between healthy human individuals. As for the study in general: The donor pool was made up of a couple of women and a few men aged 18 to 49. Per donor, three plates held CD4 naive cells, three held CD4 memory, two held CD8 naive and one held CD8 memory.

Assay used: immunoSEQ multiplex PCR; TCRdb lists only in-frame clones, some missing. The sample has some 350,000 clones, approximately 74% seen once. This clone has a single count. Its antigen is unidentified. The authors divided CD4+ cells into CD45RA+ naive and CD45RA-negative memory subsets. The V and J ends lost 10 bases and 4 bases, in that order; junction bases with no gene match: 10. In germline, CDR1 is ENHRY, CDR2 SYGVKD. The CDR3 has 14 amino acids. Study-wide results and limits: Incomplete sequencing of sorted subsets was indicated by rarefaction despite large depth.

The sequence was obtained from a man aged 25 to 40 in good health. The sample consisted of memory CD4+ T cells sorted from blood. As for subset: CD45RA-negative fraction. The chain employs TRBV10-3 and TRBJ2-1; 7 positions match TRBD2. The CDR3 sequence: CATGEGRNYNEQFF. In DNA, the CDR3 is TGTGCCACCGGGGAGGGGCGTAATTACAATGAGCAGTTCTTC.